This T cell receptor (beta chain) originates from a study of somatic mutations in cytotoxic T cells in rheumatoid arthritis. TCRdb's table, derived via immunoSEQ multiplex PCR, lists solely in-frame clones and lacks some. Here the sample spans about 11,000 clones, 74% being singletons. CDR3 length equals 14 residues. Germline lookup yields CDR1 SGHRS and CDR2 YFSETQ. Trimming took off 2 bases at V and 3 bases at J, with 11 bases between the two ends. This chain connects TRBV5-1 to TRBJ1-1; the D gene is possibly TRBD1 (5 bases). The source is a man between 65 and 85 years old in good health. Sequenced material: CD8+ T cells sorted from blood. The CDR3 DNA reads TGCGCCAGCAGCTTAACTCTAGGGGACACTGAAGCTTTCTTT. Protein sequence: CASSLTLGDTEAFF.